This T cell receptor (beta chain) was observed in a study of cytomegalovirus exposure and HLA in healthy donors. Overall study findings and caveats: It was approximately 170 TCR beta chains that were listed as cytomegalovirus-associated. With DRB1 most and HLA-C fewest, TCR association rates differed between HLA loci in a later analysis.

PCR amplification relied on 60 Vbeta primers (plus 13 Jbeta primers). Sequencing was performed with immunoSEQ multiplex PCR; in TCRdb, only in-frame clones are kept and a portion is missing. The profile shows fewer than 200,000 clones, roughly 87% of them singletons. As to this clone: The antigen remains undetermined.

The TCR sequence derives from a woman aged 25 to 45 in good health and CMV-seronegative. Sequencing input: PBMCs.

This CDR3 is CASSQGQGALRPQHF. The CDR3 nucleotides are TGTGCCAGCAGCCAGGGACAGGGCGCTTTGAGACCCCAGCATTTT. The J gene is TRBJ1-5, the V gene TRBV6-5; TRBD1 aligns across 9 bases. The junction had 13 bases not matched to a gene; V was cut back by 6 bases and J by 10 bases. CDR1 and CDR2 (germline): MNHEY, SVGAGI. This CDR3 has 15 amino acids.